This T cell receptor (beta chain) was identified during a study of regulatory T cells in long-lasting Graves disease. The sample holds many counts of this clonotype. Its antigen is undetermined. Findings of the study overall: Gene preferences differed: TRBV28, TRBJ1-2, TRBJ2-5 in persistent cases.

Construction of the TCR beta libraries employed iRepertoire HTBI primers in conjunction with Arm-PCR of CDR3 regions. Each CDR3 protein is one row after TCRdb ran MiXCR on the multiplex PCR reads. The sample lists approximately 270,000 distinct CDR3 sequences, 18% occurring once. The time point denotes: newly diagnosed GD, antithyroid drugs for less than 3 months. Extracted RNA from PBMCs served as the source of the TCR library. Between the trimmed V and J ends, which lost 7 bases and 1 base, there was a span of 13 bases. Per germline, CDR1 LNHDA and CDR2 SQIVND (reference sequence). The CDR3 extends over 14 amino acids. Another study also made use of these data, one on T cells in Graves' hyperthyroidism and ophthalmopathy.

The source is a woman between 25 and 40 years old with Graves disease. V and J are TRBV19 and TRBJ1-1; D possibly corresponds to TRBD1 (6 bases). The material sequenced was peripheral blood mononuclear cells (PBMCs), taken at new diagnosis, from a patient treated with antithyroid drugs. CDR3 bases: TGTGCCAGTAAAACAGGGATAGAGAACACTGAAGCTTTCTTT. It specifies CASKTGIENTEAFF.